This passage covers 20 T cell receptor beta chains from one sample sequenced in a study of shared clonotypes between healthy human individuals. Repertoires were generated with immunoSEQ multiplex PCR, while TCRdb's copy carries only in-frame clones and drops some. The sample consists of about 180,000 clones, approximately 92% of them appearing once. Sequenced: naive CD4+ T cells sorted from blood. Documented subset: CD45RA+ positively selected. These receptors were obtained from a woman under 40 in good health.

V is TRBV2 and J is TRBJ1-4, with D possibly matching TRBD1 (6 bases). The CDR3 length is 14 residues. Germline lookup yields CDR1 SNHLY and CDR2 FYNNEI. Trimming pared 5 bases from V and 6 bases from J, leaving 13 bases between. CDR3 amino acids: CASSFTGNYEKLFF. The CDR3 bases are TGTGCCAGCAGTTTCACAGGGAACTATGAAAAACTGTTTTTT.

This rearrangement joins TRBV6-6 to TRBJ2-5; TRBD1 might be the D (6 bases). The germline CDR1 and CDR2 sequences are MNHNY and SVGAGI (reference sequence). Trimming shortened V by 6 bases and J by 2 bases, and 13 bases separated the two germline ends. This CDR3 has 14 residues. The CDR3 reads CASRRQAPQETQYF. The CDR3 nucleotides read TGTGCCAGCAGACGACAGGCCCCTCAAGAGACCCAGTACTTC.

This chain connects TRBV19 to TRBJ2-1, with D perhaps given as TRBD1 or TRBD2 (5 bases each). The CDR3 spans 17 residues. From germline, CDR1 is LNHDA and CDR2 SQIVND (reference sequence). Between the trimmed V and J ends, which lost 3 bases and 6 bases, there was a span of 21 bases. The CDR3 DNA sequence: TGTGCCAGTAGTATCCTCTCAGGATGGGCGAGGGGCAATGAGCAGTTCTTC. Amino acid sequence: CASSILSGWARGNEQFF.

The chain recombines TRBV19 with TRBJ2-7; the D gene is possibly TRBD2 (6 bases). Trimming stripped 3 bases from V and 4 bases from J, with 10 bases between. The CDR3 has 13 amino acids. Germline CDR1 and CDR2: LNHDA and SQIVND (reference sequence). The CDR3 sequence: CASSIGLAYEQYF. The CDR3 DNA is TGTGCCAGTAGTATTGGCCTAGCGTACGAGCAGTACTTC. The variable domain in full, completed from reference TRBV19 and TRBJ2-7, reads DGGITQSPKYLFRKEGQNVTLSCEQNLNHDAMYWYRQDPGQGLRLIYYSQIVNDFQKGDIAEGYSVSREKKESFPLTVTSAQKNPTAFYLCASSIGLAYEQYFGPGTRLTVT.

This chain connects TRBV7-3 to TRBJ2-3; possible D gene TRBD2, 6 bases. Trimming shortened V by 8 bases and J by 4 bases, and 16 bases separated the two germline ends. Germline CDR1 reads SGHTA; CDR2 reads FQGTGA. The CDR3 sequence is 14 residues long. CDR3: CASAWRDESDTQYF. The CDR3 DNA reads TGTGCCAGCGCGTGGCGGGACGAGTCAGATACGCAGTATTTT.

CDR3 bases: TGTGCCAGCTCACCACCGGGGGGGGGCTACAATGAGCAGTTCTTC. Protein product: CASSPPGGGYNEQFF. The chain recombines TRBV18 with TRBJ2-1; TRBD2 matches 7 bases. The CDR3 loop spans 15 amino acids. Losses at the gene ends were 0 bases for V and 3 bases for J; bases not matched to a gene: 2. Germline lookup yields CDR1 KGHSH and CDR2 LQKENI.

The genes are TRBV23-1 and TRBJ2-7; D could derive from TRBD1 or TRBD2 (5 bases each). TRBV23-1 is flagged as an ORF with uncertain function. Trimming shortened V by 0 bases and J by 0 bases, and 12 bases separated the two germline ends. The CDR3 is 16 residues long. The chain's CDR3 is CASSQSFTGLSYEQYF. The CDR3 nucleotides read TGCGCCAGCAGTCAATCCTTTACAGGACTCTCCTACGAGCAGTACTTC.

The chain couples TRBV28 to TRBJ2-6; no firm D call. With 4 bases removed from V and 3 bases from J, the gap between germline ends came to 10 bases. Germline lookup yields CDR1 MDHEN and CDR2 SYDVKM. The CDR3 consists of 15 residues. CDR3 region: CASSWTQHGANVLTF. CDR3 nucleotides: TGTGCCAGCAGTTGGACGCAACATGGGGCCAACGTCCTGACTTTC.

The chain combines TRBV11-1 with TRBJ2-5; TRBD1 is a possible D gene (6 bases). The DNA end favors TRBJ2-7, so the J call may be wrong. This CDR3 is built from 15 residues. Germline CDR1 reads SGHAT; CDR2 reads FQDESV (reference sequence). CDR3 sequence: CASSLDGTRLYEQYF. The CDR3 bases are TGTGCCAGCAGCCTCGACGGGACACGTCTGTACGAGCAGTACTTC.

This sequence joins TRBV11-1 and TRBJ1-1; the match to TRBD1 covers 7 bases. Germline lookup yields CDR1 SGHAT and CDR2 FQDESV (reference sequence). V dropped 3 bases and J dropped 6; count of bases not matched to a gene: 4. The CDR3 loop spans 13 amino acids. The CDR3 reads CASSFRQGSEAFF. The CDR3 nucleotides read TGTGCCAGCAGCTTTAGACAGGGCTCTGAAGCTTTCTTT.

The chain employs TRBV6-1 and TRBJ2-7, with TRBD2 matching over 15 bases. V gave up 3 bases and J gave up 0 bases; unmatched junction bases: 6. Germline CDR1 and CDR2: MNHNS and SASEGT. CDR3 size: 18 residues. DNA of the CDR3: TGTGCCAGCAGTGACAGGGGGACTAGCGGGAGGAGCTCCTACGAGCAGTACTTC. It specifies CASSDRGTSGRSSYEQYF.

The genes are TRBV11-3 and TRBJ2-7; 8 bases agree with TRBD1. V trimming: 5 bases; J trimming: 1 base; junction bases outside the gene matches: 7. CDR3 size: 15 residues. The V gene's germline CDR1 is SGHNT and CDR2 YENEEA. The CDR3, as DNA: TGTGCCAGCAGCCCTGGACAGGGAGTTTCCTACGAGCAGTACTTC. Protein sequence: CASSPGQGVSYEQYF.

The chain employs TRBV28 and TRBJ1-2; D unclear. This CDR3 contains 12 residues. The V end was cut by 6 bases, the J end by 3 bases, with 8 bases between. Germline assignment: CDR1 MDHEN and CDR2 SYDVKM. Written as DNA, the CDR3 is TGTGCCAGCAGGGTGCGGGACTATGGCTACACCTTC. Translated, it gives CASRVRDYGYTF.

This chain uses TRBV25-1 with TRBJ1-4; unclear D gene. CDR3 length: 16 residues. Trimming took 2 bases from V and 7 from J, leaving 17 bases between them. The V gene's germline CDR1 is MGHDK and CDR2 SYGVNS. The CDR3 DNA is TGTGCCAGCAGTGAAAATACGGGGATTTCGAGTGAAAAACTGTTTTTT. Residues: CASSENTGISSEKLFF. Combining the CDR3 with reference TRBV25-1 and TRBJ1-4 gives the whole variable domain EADIYQTPRYLVIGTGKKITLECSQTMGHDKMYWYQQDPGMELHLIHYSYGVNSTEKGDLSSESTVSRIRTEHFPLTLESARPSHTSQYLCASSENTGISSEKLFFGSGTQLSVL.

The rearrangement uses TRBV7-6 and TRBJ2-1; D possibly corresponds to TRBD1 (6 bases). Deletions cut 5 bases from V and 7 bases from J, with 12 bases between. The V gene's germline CDR1 is SGHVS and CDR2 FNYEAQ. The CDR3 is 13 amino acids. CDR3 protein: CASSPWTDNEQFF. Written as DNA, the CDR3 is TGTGCCAGCAGCCCCTGGACAGATAATGAGCAGTTCTTC.

The chain is built from TRBV5-6 and TRBJ2-7; tentative D call: TRBD2 (5 bases). Germline assignment: CDR1 SGHDT and CDR2 YYEEEE. V lost 2 bases and J lost 5, with 14 bases in between. The CDR3 consists of 14 residues. This CDR3 reads CASSLGTRVNEQYF. The CDR3, as DNA: TGTGCCAGCAGCTTAGGCACGAGGGTAAACGAGCAGTACTTC.

The chain carries TRBV28 and TRBJ2-7; perhaps TRBD2 as D (7 bases). The V end was cut by 6 bases, the J end by 1 base, with 10 bases between. Germline V CDR1 and CDR2: MDHEN, SYDVKM. CDR3 size: 13 residues. The CDR3 here is CASRGGVSYEQYF. CDR3 sequence (DNA): TGTGCCAGCAGAGGGGGGGTTTCCTACGAGCAGTACTTC. The whole variable domain, filled in from reference TRBV28 and TRBJ2-7, reads DVKVTQSSRYLVKRTGEKVFLECVQDMDHENMFWYRQDPGLGLRLIYFSYDVKMKEKGDIPEGYSVSREKKERFSLILESASTNQTSMYLCASRGGVSYEQYFGPGTRLTVT.

The rearrangement joins TRBV28 to TRBJ1-6; 7 nucleotides match TRBD1. The V gene end was trimmed by 4 bases and the J gene end by 6 bases; junction bases not matched to a gene: 6. Germline CDR1 reads MDHEN; CDR2 reads SYDVKM. The CDR3 length is 15 residues. CDR3 sequence: CASSSTGRGNSPLHF. Written as DNA, the CDR3 is TGTGCCAGCAGTTCGACAGGGCGGGGTAATTCACCCCTCCACTTT.

The chain has TRBV21-1 and TRBJ2-7; the table assigns TRBD2, which was not confirmed against the DNA. TRBV21-1 is assigned pseudogene status. CDR3 length equals 14 residues. Here the CDR3 reads CASTLDASGYEQYF. CDR3 nucleotide sequence: TGTGCCAGCACCCTGGATGCTAGCGGGTACGAGCAGTACTTC.

This sequence joins TRBV4-2 and TRBJ2-7; the D is unclear. Trimming stripped 1 base from V and 0 bases from J, with 13 bases between. This CDR3 is 16 amino acids long. Germline-derived CDR1 and CDR2 are LGHNA and YNFKEQ. Written as DNA, the CDR3 is TGTGCCAGCAGCCAAGTACTCCTTCGGAGCTCCTACGAGCAGTACTTC. Translated: CASSQVLLRSSYEQYF.